Presented here are 32 T cell receptor beta chains from one specimen sequenced in a study of CD8 T cells in Susac syndrome (dated by TCRdb to the late 2010s). The library was generated by the immunoSEQ multiplex PCR assay. RNA was extracted using the RNeasy kit, and about 0.5 to 1 ug of the RNA was reverse transcribed with random hexamers. In TCRdb, the public reads were trimmed at Q25 with fastp and aligned with MiXCR, with productive beta chains retained. Here each entry gathers all rows of one CDR3 protein and keeps the most common genes and DNA. The sample table holds roughly 80,000 distinct CDR3 sequences, of which about 93% were seen once. Less than 0.3% of the sample is held by the ten biggest clonotypes. Sequencing input: CD8+ T cells from PBMCs. The origin of the receptors is a human donor in good health.

V usage is TRBV6-5 and J usage is TRBJ1-1; D is possibly TRBD1 (6 bases). The V gene lost 5 bases and the J gene lost 6 bases, with 19 bases spanning the gap. CDR1 is MNHEY, CDR2 SVGAGI, per germline. CDR3 length equals 15 residues. The CDR3, as DNA: TGTGCCAGCAGTAAGCACATACAGGGCACCCCTGAAGCTTTCTTT. Protein: CASSKHIQGTPEAFF.

This chain links TRBV4-1 with TRBJ2-3, with 13 bases identical to TRBD2. Germline CDR1 reads MGHRA; CDR2 reads YSYEKL. V gave up 0 bases and J gave up 3 bases; unmatched junction bases: 6. The CDR3 loop spans 18 amino acids. CDR3 in DNA: TGCGCCAGCAGCCAAGAAGGACTAGCGGGGGCCGCAACAGATACGCAGTATTTT. This codes for CASSQEGLAGAATDTQYF.

V gene TRBV7-8 combines with J gene TRBJ1-3; D is uncertain. The CDR3 contains 15 residues. V lost 4 bases and J 7 bases, leaving 17 bases between the germline ends. Germline lookup yields CDR1 SGHVS and CDR2 FQNEAQ. As DNA, the CDR3 is TGTGCCAGCAGCTCCCCGGGTCTATTGGGGAACACCATATATTTT. The encoded protein is CASSSPGLLGNTIYF.

This chain uses TRBV11-2 with TRBJ2-3; D tentatively fits TRBD1 or TRBD2 (5 bases each). V was cut by 5 bases and J by 6 bases, with 18 bases left in between. The germline CDR1 and CDR2 sequences are SGHAT and FQNNGV. This CDR3 spans 15 amino acids. DNA for the CDR3: TGTGCCAGCAGCCTGCGGCCCGGGGCGACGGATACGCAGTATTTT. It is translated as CASSLRPGATDTQYF. The full variable domain, completed using reference TRBV11-2 and TRBJ2-3, is EAGVAQSPRYKIIEKRQSVAFWCNPISGHATLYWYQQILGQGPKLLIQFQNNGVVDDSQLPKDRFSAERLKGVDSTLKIQPAKLEDSAVYLCASSLRPGATDTQYFGPGTRLTVL.

This chain uses TRBV5-1 with TRBJ1-1, with 8 bases that match TRBD1. J gave up 4 bases and V 4 bases, and 6 bases lay outside the gene matches. The CDR3 consists of 14 residues. CDR1 and CDR2 from the germline V gene are SGHRS and YFSETQ. The CDR3 DNA follows: TGCGCCAGCAGCCCCGGGACAGGCGCCACTGAAGCTTTCTTT. Protein: CASSPGTGATEAFF.

This rearrangement joins TRBV5-6 to TRBJ1-2; no clear D. Germline V gives CDR1 SGHDT, CDR2 YYEEEE. The CDR3 covers 12 residues. V was pared by 2 bases and J by 4 bases, with 6 bases between. CDR3 sequence (DNA): TGTGCCAGCAGCTTCCCCACCTATGGCTACACCTTC. This gives the protein CASSFPTYGYTF.

The rearrangement joins TRBV13 to TRBJ1-2; possible D gene TRBD1, 6 bases. The CDR3 is made up of 11 amino acids. Deletions cut 6 bases from V and 4 bases from J, with 6 bases between. Germline V gene data show CDR1 as PRHDT and CDR2 as FYEKMQ (reference sequence). The CDR3 reads CASRDSYGYTF. The CDR3, as DNA: TGTGCCAGCAGGGACAGCTATGGCTACACCTTC.

This clonotype was seen just once. V usage is TRBV27 and J usage is TRBJ1-2, with 8 bases matching TRBD1. The CDR3 extends over 14 amino acids. Germline assignment: CDR1 MNHEY and CDR2 SMNVEV (reference sequence). V lost 0 bases to trimming and J lost 6 bases; unmatched junction nucleotides: 3. The CDR3 sequence: CASSLSPRGHGYTF. DNA of the CDR3: TGTGCCAGCAGTTTATCTCCCAGGGGGCATGGCTACACCTTC.

The rearrangement links TRBV20-1 to TRBJ1-5; possible D gene TRBD1, 5 bases. V lost 1 base to trimming and J lost 5 bases, with 12 bases between them. Per germline, CDR1 DFQATT and CDR2 SNEGSKA (reference sequence). This CDR3 has 14 residues. The CDR3 is CSARVGAGHQPQHF. For the CDR3, the DNA is TGCAGTGCTAGAGTGGGAGCGGGGCATCAGCCCCAGCATTTT.

This chain uses TRBV9 with TRBJ2-3; 7 bases agree with TRBD2. CDR1 and CDR2 from the germline V gene are SGDLS and YYNGEE. The V gene end was trimmed by 0 bases and the J gene end by 4 bases; junction bases not matched to a gene: 5. The CDR3 is 15 amino acids. The CDR3: CASSVGGSGSDTQYF. In DNA, the CDR3 is TGTGCCAGCAGCGTAGGCGGGAGCGGGTCAGATACGCAGTATTTT. Based on the CDR3 plus reference TRBV9 and TRBJ2-3, the full variable domain is DSGVTQTPKHLITATGQRVTLRCSPRSGDLSVYWYQQSLDQGLQFLIQYYNGEERAKGNILERFSAQQFPDLHSELNLSSLELGDSALYFCASSVGGSGSDTQYFGPGTRLTVL.

The chain is built from TRBV12-3 or TRBV12-4 and TRBJ1-6; D gene ambiguous. The CDR3 is made up of 12 amino acids. V was pared by 5 bases and J by 7 bases, with 6 bases between. The CDR3: CASSLLNSPLHF. The CDR3 coding sequence is TGTGCCAGCAGTCTCCTCAATTCACCCCTCCACTTT.

This chain uses TRBV5-6 with TRBJ2-7; tentative D call: TRBD1 (5 bases). Per germline, CDR1 SGHDT and CDR2 YYEEEE. The germline V and J ends were trimmed by 1 base and 1 base, with 18 bases remaining between them. This CDR3 has 17 residues. The DNA for the CDR3 is TGTGCCAGCAGCTTGAACAGGAGAGCACTCCCTTCCTACGAGCAGTACTTC. Amino acids: CASSLNRRALPSYEQYF.

This rearrangement joins TRBV27 to TRBJ1-1, with TRBD1 identical over 7 bases. CDR1 and CDR2 (germline): MNHEY, SMNVEV (reference sequence). This CDR3 comprises 11 residues. The J segment lost 11 bases and the V segment lost 3 bases, leaving 3 bases of the junction unmatched. CDR3 residues: CASSFGQEAFF. The CDR3, as DNA: TGTGCCAGCAGTTTTGGACAGGAGGCTTTCTTT.

The genes are TRBV20-1 and TRBJ2-7; D gene ambiguous. Trimming took 4 bases from V and 2 from J, leaving 18 bases between them. The CDR3 is 15 amino acids. Germline CDR1 reads DFQATT; CDR2 reads SNEGSKA (reference sequence). In DNA form, the CDR3 reads TGCAGTGCTACCCTTCCCTTCGCGGACGCCTACGAGCAGTACTTC. Translating it yields CSATLPFADAYEQYF.

The chain employs TRBV27 and TRBJ2-3; D is possibly TRBD1 (5 bases). There are 16 residues in the CDR3. Trimming took 8 bases from V and 6 from J, leaving 24 bases between them. Germline lookup yields CDR1 MNHEY and CDR2 SMNVEV (reference sequence). The CDR3 spells CASASLGQAIGDTQYF. The CDR3, as DNA: TGTGCCAGCGCCTCACTGGGGCAGGCGATCGGGGATACGCAGTATTTT.

The chain has TRBV5-4 and TRBJ2-7; perhaps TRBD2 as D (6 bases). The CDR3 sequence is 13 residues long. Germline V gives CDR1 SGHNT, CDR2 YYREEE (reference sequence). V lost 2 bases, J lost 6 bases, and 12 bases lay in between. CDR3 sequence (DNA): TGTGCCAGCAGCTTAAGGGGAGGAGGCGAGCAGTACGTC. Protein product: CASSLRGGGEQYV.

This clonotype appeared once. This chain joins TRBV29-1 and TRBJ2-6, with D possibly being TRBD1 (5 bases). Germline assignment: CDR1 SQVTM and CDR2 ANQGSEA. There are 14 residues in the CDR3. Between the trimmed V and J ends, which lost 4 bases and 0 bases, there was a span of 7 bases. In DNA, the CDR3 is TGCAGCGTTGGTCAGGGCTCTGGGGCCAACGTCCTGACTTTC. This translates into CSVGQGSGANVLTF.

The chain has TRBV20-1 and TRBJ1-4, with 7 bases that match TRBD1. V dropped 5 bases and J dropped 0; count of bases not matched to a gene: 3. Germline CDR1 is DFQATT and CDR2 is SNEGSKA (reference sequence). The CDR3 consists of 14 residues. The chain's CDR3 is CSAQGGATNEKLFF. The CDR3 DNA reads as TGCAGTGCTCAGGGGGGTGCAACTAATGAAAAACTGTTTTTT.

The genes are TRBV28 and TRBJ2-1; weak D call: TRBD1 (6 bases). The CDR3 is made up of 13 amino acids. Germline CDR1 and CDR2: MDHEN and SYDVKM. Trimming removed 5 bases at V and 15 bases at J, with 20 bases between. CDR3 bases: TGTGCCAGCAGTCCGCAGCAGGGGCCCAATACGTTCTTC. Protein: CASSPQQGPNTFF. The variable domain in full, completed from reference TRBV28 and TRBJ2-1, reads DVKVTQSSRYLVKRTGEKVFLECVQDMDHENMFWYRQDPGLGLRLIYFSYDVKMKEKGDIPEGYSVSREKKERFSLILESASTNQTSMYLCASSPQQGPNTFFGPGTRLTVL.

The CDR3 reads CASSLSNRATNEKLFF. CDR3 DNA sequence: TGTGCCAGCAGTTTATCGAACAGGGCAACTAATGAAAAACTGTTTTTT. This chain links TRBV27 with TRBJ1-4, with D perhaps matching TRBD1 (6 bases). Per the germline V gene, CDR1 is MNHEY and CDR2 is SMNVEV (reference sequence). The CDR3 loop spans 16 amino acids. Trimming took off 0 bases at V and 0 bases at J, with 8 bases between the two ends.

The V and J genes are TRBV7-9 and TRBJ2-1, with 9 nucleotides matching TRBD2. The CDR3 loop spans 16 amino acids. Germline V gene lookup returns CDR1 SEHNR and CDR2 FQNEAQ (reference sequence). J was trimmed by 2 bases and V by 2 bases; bases with no gene match: 4. CDR3 amino acids: CASSLLPSGTYNEQFF. The DNA for the CDR3 is TGTGCCAGCAGCTTACTTCCTAGCGGGACCTACAATGAGCAGTTCTTC.

This chain connects TRBV12-3 or TRBV12-4 to TRBJ2-7; D is perhaps TRBD1 (5 bases). The germline V and J ends were trimmed by 5 bases and 0 bases, with 11 bases remaining between them. The CDR3 covers 14 residues. CDR3 bases: TGTGCCAGCAGTCTAGGGGTTCTCTCCTACGAGCAGTACGTC. Its protein product is CASSLGVLSYEQYV.

The chain uses TRBV3-1 and TRBJ2-3; 9 bases are a match to TRBD2. The germline V gene encodes CDR1 LGHDT and CDR2 YNNKEL (reference sequence). This CDR3 is 17 amino acids long. V trimming: 0 bases; J trimming: 5 bases; junction bases outside the gene matches: 9. CDR3 loop: CASSQEDLAGLGDTQYF. The CDR3 DNA follows: TGTGCCAGCAGCCAAGAGGACCTAGCGGGGCTGGGAGATACGCAGTATTTT.

This chain uses TRBV6-4 with TRBJ1-6; 9 nucleotides align to TRBD1. The CDR3 covers 15 residues. With V trimmed by 6 bases and J by 7 bases, 7 bases remained unmatched. From germline, CDR1 is MRHNA and CDR2 SNTAGT. Written as DNA, the CDR3 is TGTGCCAGCAGCGACCGGACAGGGGAAAATTCACCCCTCCACTTT. This sequence encodes CASSDRTGENSPLHF.

A word on this clonotype: Germline and junction disagree at one end, which may indicate a read error. The V call is TRBV7-2, the J call TRBJ2-1, with D maybe TRBD2 (7 bases). There are 15 residues in the CDR3. CDR1 SGHTA and CDR2 FQGNSA come from the germline V gene. CDR3 protein: CASSLEGGAHNEQFF. CDR3 sequence (DNA): TGTGCCAGCAGCTTAGAGGGGGGGGCCCACAACGAGCAGTTCTTC.

The CDR3 DNA reads TGTGCCAGCAGCTTAGCTCAGACAGGGGACTATGGCTACACCTTC. This translates into CASSLAQTGDYGYTF. V usage is TRBV11-2 and J usage is TRBJ1-2, with 8 nucleotides matching TRBD1. The CDR3 is 15 amino acids. Germline CDR1 and CDR2: SGHAT and FQNNGV. V gave up 1 base and J gave up 3 bases; unmatched junction bases: 4.

The gene calls are TRBV30 and TRBJ1-1; D remains unclear. V was pared by 3 bases and J by 5 bases, with 10 bases between. Germline loops: CDR1 GTSNPN, CDR2 SVGIG (reference sequence). This CDR3 is built from 12 residues. The CDR3, as DNA: TGTGCCTGGAGCCCCATAGGGACTGAAGCTTTCTTT. Protein: CAWSPIGTEAFF.

The J gene is TRBJ1-1, the V gene TRBV12-3 or TRBV12-4; D is ambiguous. The CDR3 length is 10 residues. The germline V and J ends were trimmed by 0 bases and 7 bases, with 0 bases remaining between them. The CDR3 protein is CASSLAEAFF. In DNA, the CDR3 is TGTGCCAGCAGTTTAGCTGAAGCTTTCTTT.

The genes are TRBV5-1 and TRBJ2-7, with 9 bases matching TRBD1. Trimming at V came to 3 bases and at J to 7 bases, leaving 14 bases not matched to a gene. CDR1 is SGHRS and CDR2 is YFSETQ in the germline V gene. There are 16 residues in the CDR3. The CDR3 spells CASSSPLLQGAYEQYF. The CDR3 DNA follows: TGCGCCAGCAGCTCTCCGCTCCTACAGGGGGCTTATGAGCAGTACTTC.

The rearrangement joins TRBV5-6 to TRBJ2-7; 11 bases are a match to TRBD2. The CDR3 contains 16 residues. The J segment lost 1 base and the V segment lost 4 bases, leaving 7 bases of the junction unmatched. Germline lookup yields CDR1 SGHDT and CDR2 YYEEEE. The CDR3 nucleotides are TGTGCCAGCAGCCCGGCCGGGACTAGCGGTTCCTACGAGCAGTACGTC. The encoded protein is CASSPAGTSGSYEQYV.

V usage is TRBV6-5 and J usage is TRBJ1-2; maybe TRBD1 (5 bases). Trimming shortened V by 6 bases and J by 9 bases, and 11 bases separated the two germline ends. CDR1 is MNHEY, CDR2 SVGAGI, per germline. This CDR3 comprises 11 residues. In nucleotides, the CDR3 is TGTGCCAGCAGCCCCGGGGCCAGCTACACCTTC. Encoded protein: CASSPGASYTF.

The CDR3 sequence is CASSSPKVPVKTEYNEQFF. The CDR3 region has the DNA TGTGCCAGCAGCTCTCCCAAAGTACCGGTCAAAACGGAGTACAATGAGCAGTTCTTC. The chain joins TRBV11-2 to TRBJ2-1; D ambiguous. V was shortened by 4 bases and J by 4 bases, with 26 bases between the two germline ends. The CDR3 is made up of 19 amino acids. Germline V gene lookup returns CDR1 SGHAT and CDR2 FQNNGV.